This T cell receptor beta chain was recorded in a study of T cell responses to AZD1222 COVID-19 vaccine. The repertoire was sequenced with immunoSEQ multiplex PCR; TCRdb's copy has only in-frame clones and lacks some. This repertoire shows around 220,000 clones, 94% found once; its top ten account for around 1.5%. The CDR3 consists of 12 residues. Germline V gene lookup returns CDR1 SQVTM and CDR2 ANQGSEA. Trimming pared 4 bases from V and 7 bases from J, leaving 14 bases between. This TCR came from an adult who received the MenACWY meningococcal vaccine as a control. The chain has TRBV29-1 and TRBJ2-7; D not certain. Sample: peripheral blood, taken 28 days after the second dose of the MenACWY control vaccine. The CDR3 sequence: CSVGKATREQYF. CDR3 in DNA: TGCAGCGTTGGGAAGGCGACTCGGGAGCAGTACTTC.